These 18 T cell receptor beta chains were all obtained from the same sample, sequenced in a study of shared clonotypes between healthy human individuals. Only CD45RO-negative cells positively selected for CCR7 counted as naive CD8 cells, so terminally differentiated effector memory CD45RA+ cells were excluded. Method: immunoSEQ multiplex PCR; TCRdb's copy keeps in-frame clones and lacks some. Of about 2 million clones listed, about 94% are singletons. The source material was naive CD8+ T cells sorted from blood. The source of these receptors is a young man in good health.

This chain links TRBV7-6 with TRBJ2-1; 7 bases map to TRBD1. Losses at the gene ends were 1 base for V and 0 bases for J; bases not matched to a gene: 3. The V gene's germline CDR1 is SGHVS and CDR2 FNYEAQ. This CDR3 comprises 16 residues. In DNA form, the CDR3 reads TGTGCCAGCAGCTTAGGACAGGGCAGCTCCTACAATGAGCAGTTCTTC. Amino acids: CASSLGQGSSYNEQFF.

This rearrangement joins TRBV27 to TRBJ2-1; 12 nucleotides line up with TRBD2. CDR1 is MNHEY and CDR2 is SMNVEV in the germline V gene (reference sequence). Trimming cost V 7 bases and J 5 bases; bases outside gene matches: 6. The CDR3 has 15 residues. The CDR3 DNA follows: TGTGCCAGCATCCTACTAGCGGGGGGAAACAATGAGCAGTTCTTC. Encoded protein: CASILLAGGNNEQFF.

The chain uses TRBV11-2 and TRBJ1-2, with D possibly being TRBD1 (5 bases). Germline V gene lookup returns CDR1 SGHAT and CDR2 FQNNGV. The CDR3 runs 17 residues. V lost 1 base, J lost 4 bases, and 19 bases lay in between. The CDR3 DNA reads TGTGCCAGCAGCTTAGTTTCTGGCCGCTCCGGGGGCTATGGCTACACCTTC. Amino acid sequence: CASSLVSGRSGGYGYTF.

The chain is built from TRBV7-9 and TRBJ2-1; a possible D gene is TRBD2 (6 bases). The CDR3 is 14 residues long. Per the germline V gene, CDR1 is SEHNR and CDR2 is FQNEAQ (reference sequence). Trimming removed 5 bases from V and 8 bases from J, with 16 bases in between. CDR3 in DNA: TGTGCCAGCAGCCAGAGGGGAGGTGACCATGAGCAGTTCTTC. It specifies CASSQRGGDHEQFF.

Notes on this clone: Other DNA sequences in the same sample also yield this CDR3. The rearrangement joins TRBV4-1 to TRBJ2-7; D gene uncertain. Between the trimmed V and J ends, which lost 1 base and 7 bases, there was a span of 5 bases. The CDR3 totals 11 residues. Germline V gene lookup returns CDR1 MGHRA and CDR2 YSYEKL. The CDR3 DNA reads TGCGCCAGCAGCCAAGTGGGGGAGCAGTACTTC. Translating gives CASSQVGEQYF.

The chain combines TRBV6-1 with TRBJ2-5, with 7 bases aligning to TRBD1. J lost 4 bases, V lost 6 bases, and 11 bases had no gene match. There are 15 residues in the CDR3. Germline CDR1 and CDR2: MNHNS and SASEGT. In DNA form, the CDR3 reads TGTGCCAGCAGCCAAGACAGGGTGGGCGGAGAGACCCAGTACTTC. The encoded protein is CASSQDRVGGETQYF.

The chain is built from TRBV4-3 and TRBJ2-1; D gene uncertain. The CDR3 length is 17 residues. Trimming took 0 bases from V and 6 from J, leaving 18 bases between them. Germline V gene lookup returns CDR1 LGHNA and CDR2 YSLEER. In DNA form, the CDR3 reads TGCGCCAGCAGCCAAGATACCTCTAAATCCCTGGGCAATGAGCAGTTCTTC. Translation: CASSQDTSKSLGNEQFF.

In the case of this clone: Other DNA sequences in this sample translate to the same CDR3. V and J are TRBV4-1 and TRBJ2-5; weak D call: TRBD1 (6 bases). CDR1 and CDR2 from the germline V gene are MGHRA and YSYEKL. V lost 2 bases, J lost 1 base, and 8 bases lay in between. The CDR3 contains 14 residues. Here the CDR3 DNA reads TGCGCCAGCAGCCAACCAGGGGCCCAAGAGACCCAGTACTTC. Protein: CASSQPGAQETQYF.

Comments on this clone: Other DNA sequences within the sample encode an identical CDR3. The gene calls are TRBV13 and TRBJ2-3; D not certain. This CDR3 has 13 amino acids. V was pared by 5 bases and J by 0 bases, with 6 bases between. Germline V gene sequence: CDR1 PRHDT, CDR2 FYEKMQ (reference sequence). This CDR3 reads CASSPPSTDTQYF. CDR3 in DNA: TGTGCCAGCAGCCCTCCTAGCACAGATACGCAGTATTTT.

The genes are TRBV27 and TRBJ2-7, with 14 bases matching TRBD2. The ends lost 7 bases at V and 3 bases at J; junction bases unmatched: 2. Germline CDR1 is MNHEY and CDR2 is SMNVEV (reference sequence). The CDR3 has 14 residues. The DNA for the CDR3 is TGTGCCAGCACCGGACTAGCGGGGGGCTACGAGCAGTACTTC. This codes for CASTGLAGGYEQYF.

The genes are TRBV7-9 and TRBJ1-1; D gene uncertain. Trimming removed 1 base from V and 0 bases from J, with 9 bases in between. CDR1 SEHNR and CDR2 FQNEAQ come from the germline V gene (reference sequence). The CDR3 is 15 residues long. Here the CDR3 DNA reads TGTGCCAGCAGCTTAGAGGGCCGATTGAACACTGAAGCTTTCTTT. Translation gives CASSLEGRLNTEAFF.

V usage is TRBV6-1 and J usage is TRBJ2-1; 8 bases align to TRBD1. Germline CDR1 MNHNS, CDR2 SASEGT. The trim removed 4 bases at V and 6 bases at J, leaving 5 bases unmatched. The CDR3 is 14 amino acids. The chain's CDR3 is CASSGSGTGNEQFF. The CDR3, as DNA: TGTGCCAGCAGTGGCTCCGGGACAGGCAATGAGCAGTTCTTC.

The gene calls are TRBV7-9 and TRBJ2-1; D is ambiguous. V lost 2 bases to trimming and J lost 0 bases, with 11 bases between them. This CDR3 has 16 amino acids. The germline CDR1 and CDR2 sequences are SEHNR and FQNEAQ (reference sequence). CDR3 sequence: CASSLSDISSYNEQFF. CDR3 nucleotides: TGTGCCAGCAGCTTATCCGACATAAGCTCCTACAATGAGCAGTTCTTC.

A word on this clone: The sample carries other DNA sequences with the same CDR3. The rearrangement uses TRBV27 and TRBJ1-5; 10 nucleotides agree with TRBD1. The CDR3 runs to 14 residues. Germline V gives CDR1 MNHEY, CDR2 SMNVEV (reference sequence). With V trimmed by 5 bases and J by 6 bases, 4 bases remained unmatched. CDR3 bases: TGTGCCAGCAGTCCAGGACAGGGGGGTCAGCCCCAGCATTTT. Its translation: CASSPGQGGQPQHF.

The CDR3 nucleotides are TGTGCCAGCAGCGCGGACCCGAGCTCCTACAATGAGCAGTTCTTC. The encoded protein is CASSADPSSYNEQFF. V usage is TRBV5-4 and J usage is TRBJ2-1; D is ambiguous. The CDR3 totals 15 residues. Per the germline V gene, CDR1 is SGHNT and CDR2 is YYREEE (reference sequence). Trimming stripped 4 bases from V and 0 bases from J, with 11 bases between. The full variable domain, in which reference TRBV5-4 and TRBJ2-1 provide the parts outside the CDR3, is ETGVTQSPTHLIKTRGQQVTLRCSSQSGHNTVSWYQQALGQGPQFIFQYYREEENGRGNFPPRFSGLQFPNYSSELNVNALELDDSALYLCASSADPSSYNEQFFGPGTRLTVL.

This chain joins TRBV28 and TRBJ1-1; TRBD1 aligns across 7 bases. V shed 4 bases and J 4 bases; nucleotides not matched to a gene: 9. CDR1 is MDHEN, CDR2 SYDVKM, per germline. The CDR3 length is 15 residues. For the CDR3, the DNA is TGTGCCAGCAGTTCCGCAAGACAGGGTGGCACTGAAGCTTTCTTT. Protein sequence: CASSSARQGGTEAFF.

In DNA form, the CDR3 reads TGCGCCAGCAGCCAAGAGGGCCCGGGCAGAGAAGAGACCCAGTACTTC. It translates to CASSQEGPGREETQYF. The rearrangement uses TRBV4-3 and TRBJ2-5; D uncertain. Trimming removed 0 bases at V and 3 bases at J, with 14 bases between. The CDR3 sequence is 16 residues long. In germline, CDR1 is LGHNA, CDR2 YSLEER.

With regard to this clone: The same CDR3 arises from other DNA sequences in this sample as well. This sequence joins TRBV6-1 and TRBJ2-7, with 9 bases fitting TRBD2. V was clipped by 1 base and J by 4 bases; unmatched bases: 2. Germline assignment: CDR1 MNHNS and CDR2 SASEGT. This CDR3 spans 14 amino acids. Here the CDR3 reads CASSEGLAGYEQYF. DNA for the CDR3: TGTGCCAGCAGTGAAGGGCTAGCGGGGTACGAGCAGTACTTC.